These 30 T cell receptor beta chains originate from one sample sequenced in a study of cytotoxic CD8 clonotypes in ibrutinib-treated CLL. Assay: immunoSEQ multiplex PCR; the TCRdb copy retains only in-frame clones and omits some. The data hold about 250,000 clones, with less than 75% observed a single time. Sequencing was performed on PBMCs, taken after 24 months of ibrutinib treatment. These receptors originate from a human donor with chronic lymphocytic leukemia.

This clone was counted only a few times. This chain uses TRBV29-1 with TRBJ2-1; D uncertain. Trimming cost V 7 bases and J 4 bases, with 8 bases left between them. The CDR3 runs 11 residues. Germline CDR1 is SQVTM and CDR2 is ANQGSEA. The CDR3 DNA reads TGCAGCGGAGGATTATACAATGAGCAGTTCTTC. The encoded protein is CSGGLYNEQFF.

This clone has just one count. The V call is TRBV7-9, the J call TRBJ2-7; no reliable D call. The CDR3 sequence is 14 residues long. Per germline, CDR1 SEHNR and CDR2 FQNEAQ (reference sequence). The V and J ends lost 3 bases and 0 bases respectively, with 9 bases between them. The CDR3 region is CASSFMAASYEQYF. The CDR3 nucleotides are TGTGCCAGCAGCTTCATGGCAGCCTCCTACGAGCAGTACTTC.

The rearrangement uses TRBV19 and TRBJ2-6, with TRBD1 as a possible D gene (5 bases). Germline V gene data show CDR1 as LNHDA and CDR2 as SQIVND (reference sequence). Trimming shortened V by 7 bases and J by 1 base, and 11 bases separated the two germline ends. The CDR3 is 15 amino acids. The CDR3 loop is CASTPTGSGANVLTF. CDR3 coding DNA: TGTGCCAGTACCCCTACAGGATCTGGGGCCAACGTCCTGACTTTC.

In its sample, this clone was seen a few times. The rearrangement links TRBV5-6 to TRBJ2-5, with D perhaps TRBD1 or TRBD2 (5 bases each). This CDR3 contains 13 residues. The germline V gene has CDR1 SGHDT and CDR2 YYEEEE. The V and J ends lost 4 bases and 5 bases respectively, with 12 bases between them. CDR3 bases: TGTGCCAGCAGCCCTCGGGGCGCGGAGACCCAGTACTTC. Amino acid sequence: CASSPRGAETQYF.

In this sample, this clone turned up once. The chain has TRBV9 and TRBJ2-1; no clear D. From germline, CDR1 is SGDLS and CDR2 YYNGEE. CDR3 length: 13 residues. The V end was cut by 2 bases, the J end by 4 bases, with 7 bases between. CDR3 residues: CASSVGDYNEQFF. The CDR3 nucleotides are TGTGCCAGCAGCGTTGGAGATTACAATGAGCAGTTCTTC.

V usage is TRBV7-6 and J usage is TRBJ2-1; 9 bases agree with TRBD1. This CDR3 spans 15 amino acids. The V segment lost 2 bases and the J segment 6 bases; nucleotides outside the gene matches: 5. In germline, CDR1 is SGHVS, CDR2 FNYEAQ. Written as DNA, the CDR3 is TGTGCCAGCAGCTTAAGGGGACAGGGCCCCAATGAGCAGTTCTTC. Its protein is CASSLRGQGPNEQFF.

Only one count was recorded for this clone. The chain has TRBV19 and TRBJ2-3; 14 bases match TRBD2. The V and J ends lost 4 bases and 6 bases, in that order; junction bases with no gene match: 12. The CDR3 covers 18 residues. Germline values: CDR1 LNHDA, CDR2 SQIVND (reference sequence). Here the CDR3 reads CASSTPRLAGGPGDTQYF. The CDR3 DNA sequence: TGTGCCAGTAGTACGCCTAGACTAGCGGGAGGGCCGGGTGATACGCAGTATTTT.

This chain joins TRBV9 and TRBJ2-2; tentatively, D is TRBD1 or TRBD2 (5 bases each). The V gene lost 4 bases and the J gene lost 1 base, with 8 bases spanning the gap. CDR1 and CDR2 from the germline V gene are SGDLS and YYNGEE. The CDR3 length is 14 residues. CDR3 bases: TGTGCCAGCAGCTCGGGACGGAACACCGGGGAGCTGTTTTTT. It yields the protein CASSSGRNTGELFF.

The V gene is TRBV6-5, the J gene TRBJ2-5, with 10 bases identical to TRBD1. Per germline, CDR1 MNHEY and CDR2 SVGAGI. The length of the CDR3 is 15 residues. The trim removed 7 bases at V and 4 bases at J, leaving 9 bases unmatched. CDR3 DNA: TGTGCCAGCAATAAACCGGGACAGGGGCGAGAGACCCAGTACTTC. Translating it yields CASNKPGQGRETQYF.

The J gene is TRBJ2-3, the V gene TRBV5-5; D unresolved. V shed 6 bases and J shed 3 bases, with 11 bases lying between them. The CDR3 totals 13 residues. From germline, CDR1 is SGHKS and CDR2 YYEKEE (reference sequence). The chain's CDR3 is CASTLGATDTQYF. The CDR3 region has the DNA TGTGCCAGCACTCTAGGCGCGACAGATACGCAGTATTTT.

V is TRBV10-3 and J is TRBJ2-2; D is possibly TRBD2 (5 bases). Germline-derived CDR1 and CDR2 are ENHRY and SYGVKD. This CDR3 is 15 amino acids long. The V end lost 7 bases, the J end lost 6 bases, and 18 bases lay between the germline ends. CDR3 residues: CAIMRAGGSAGELFF. In nucleotides, the CDR3 is TGTGCCATCATGAGGGCTGGCGGTTCAGCCGGGGAGCTGTTTTTT.

V gene TRBV11-3 combines with J gene TRBJ2-1; TRBD2 might be the D (5 bases). V was trimmed by 4 bases and J by 6 bases, leaving 10 bases between them. The V gene's germline CDR1 is SGHNT and CDR2 YENEEA. The length of the CDR3 is 13 residues. The CDR3 DNA reads TGTGCCAGCAGCTCCCCCAGCGGCAATGAGCAGTTCTTC. As protein: CASSSPSGNEQFF.

The CDR3 DNA reads as TGCAGCGTGACCCAGACTAGCGGGAGTGAGACCCAGTACTTC. Protein sequence: CSVTQTSGSETQYF. The rearrangement uses TRBV29-1 and TRBJ2-5, with TRBD2 matching over 12 bases. Per the germline V gene, CDR1 is SQVTM and CDR2 is ANQGSEA. The CDR3 length is 14 residues. V lost 6 bases, J lost 5 bases, and 7 bases stayed unmatched.

This clone was detected only a few times. The chain uses TRBV6-5 and TRBJ1-5; the D gene is possibly TRBD1 (5 bases). Per the germline V gene, CDR1 is MNHEY and CDR2 is SVGAGI. V lost 0 bases and J lost 5, with 11 bases in between. The length of the CDR3 is 15 residues. DNA of the CDR3: TGTGCCAGCAGTTACTCGAGACAGCTGGATCAGCCCCAGCATTTT. It specifies CASSYSRQLDQPQHF.

The V and J genes are TRBV28 and TRBJ2-1; 9 nucleotides align to TRBD2. This CDR3 contains 16 residues. Germline CDR1 is MDHEN and CDR2 is SYDVKM. The V and J ends lost 11 bases and 0 bases, in that order; junction bases with no gene match: 11. The CDR3 protein is CASASGAPISYNEQFF. CDR3 in DNA: TGTGCCTCGGCTAGCGGGGCCCCCATCTCCTACAATGAGCAGTTCTTC.

This clone was seen a few times. The CDR3 coding sequence is TGTGCCAGCAGCCCTGGGTGGCAGCCACACTATGGCTACACCTTC. Translating gives CASSPGWQPHYGYTF. This chain connects TRBV6-5 to TRBJ1-2; D is ambiguous. V lost 6 bases and J 3 bases, leaving 17 bases between the germline ends. The germline gives CDR1 MNHEY, CDR2 SVGAGI. The CDR3 has 15 residues.

This clone has a single count. The chain recombines TRBV27 with TRBJ1-2; the D is unclear. In germline, CDR1 is MNHEY, CDR2 SMNVEV (reference sequence). Trimming took off 7 bases at V and 6 bases at J, with 18 bases between the two ends. This CDR3 has 14 residues. As DNA, the CDR3 is TGTGCCAGCACCGGCCTTCGGGCACGTGATGGCTACACCTTC. Protein product: CASTGLRARDGYTF.

This sequence joins TRBV25-1 and TRBJ2-1; 9 bases are a match to TRBD1. Looked up from germline, CDR1 is MGHDK and CDR2 is SYGVNS. The CDR3 is 16 residues long. V shed 3 bases and J 7 bases; nucleotides not matched to a gene: 10. Written as DNA, the CDR3 is TGTGCCAGCAGTGACTCCCGACAGGGGGAATCGAATGAGCAGTTCTTC. This encodes CASSDSRQGESNEQFF.

CDR3 amino acids: CASSPGGARQPQHF. DNA of the CDR3: TGTGCCAGCAGTCCGGGGGGGGCAAGGCAGCCCCAGCATTTT. This chain links TRBV27 with TRBJ1-5, with D possibly being TRBD1 (6 bases). The CDR3 has 14 amino acids. Trimming took off 5 bases at V and 7 bases at J, with 15 bases between the two ends. Germline V gene lookup returns CDR1 MNHEY and CDR2 SMNVEV (reference sequence).

This clone is a singleton in its sample. The chain uses TRBV28 and TRBJ2-1, with D possibly matching TRBD2 (6 bases). Per germline, CDR1 MDHEN and CDR2 SYDVKM. V was pared by 8 bases and J by 7 bases, with 18 bases between. The CDR3 covers 14 residues. The CDR3 protein is CASGRYGGNNEQFF. DNA for the CDR3: TGTGCCAGCGGTCGGTATGGGGGGAATAATGAGCAGTTCTTC.

This rearrangement joins TRBV6-5 to TRBJ1-1; 7 nucleotides align to TRBD1. The V gene's germline CDR1 is MNHEY and CDR2 SVGAGI. CDR3 size: 15 residues. V shed 6 bases, J shed 0 bases, and the junction held 7 bases outside the gene matches. CDR3 in DNA: TGTGCCAGCAGATATCAGGGGGGTATGAACACTGAAGCTTTCTTT. It is translated as CASRYQGGMNTEAFF.

The chain carries TRBV10-1 and TRBJ2-3, with D hard to call. V lost 0 bases, J lost 4 bases, and 8 bases lay in between. CDR1 is WNHNN, CDR2 SYGVQD, per germline (reference sequence). The CDR3 totals 14 residues. The CDR3 nucleotides are TGCGCCAGCAGTGAGTCGGCTGATGCAGATACGCAGTATTTT. The encoded protein is CASSESADADTQYF.

This clone was detected only a few times. The chain has TRBV9 and TRBJ1-1; 7 bases map to TRBD1. In germline, CDR1 is SGDLS, CDR2 YYNGEE. This CDR3 contains 14 residues. Trimming at V came to 4 bases and at J to 7 bases, leaving 10 bases not matched to a gene. The DNA of the CDR3 is TGTGCCAGCAGCCCGGGGACAGCGGACAATGAAGCTTTCTTT. This translates into CASSPGTADNEAFF.

V gene TRBV6-1 combines with J gene TRBJ2-2; D remains unclear. This CDR3 comprises 13 residues. Germline CDR1 MNHNS, CDR2 SASEGT. V dropped 2 bases and J dropped 16 bases, with 17 bases sitting between them. The CDR3 reads CASSELGYQVGFF. Here the CDR3 DNA reads TGTGCCAGCAGTGAATTGGGCTACCAAGTGGGGTTTTTT.

The chain links TRBV15 to TRBJ2-5; the D is unclear. V lost 0 bases, J lost 1 base, and 3 bases lay in between. The CDR3 length is 13 residues. Germline CDR1 and CDR2: LNHNV and YYDKDF (reference sequence). The CDR3 protein is CATSRDGQETQYF. The CDR3 bases are TGTGCCACCAGCAGAGATGGCCAAGAGACCCAGTACTTC.

This clone was counted only a few times. Relative to the germline gene, one junction end is altered; a read error may explain this. The chain joins TRBV2 to TRBJ1-3; D gene ambiguous. CDR1 is SNHLY, CDR2 FYNNEI, per germline. CDR3 length: 10 residues. DNA for the CDR3: TGTGCCAGCAGCGTGGGGAGGTTTCATTTT. It specifies CASSVGRFHF.

The rearrangement joins TRBV19 to TRBJ1-4; 10 bases match TRBD1. The CDR3 covers 14 residues. Germline V gives CDR1 LNHDA, CDR2 SQIVND (reference sequence). V lost 4 bases, J lost 8 bases, and 4 bases stayed unmatched. CDR3 amino acids: CASSNGQGGEKLFF. The CDR3 DNA reads TGTGCCAGTAGTAATGGACAGGGGGGCGAAAAACTGTTTTTT.

The chain is built from TRBV19 and TRBJ2-7, with D perhaps TRBD1 or TRBD2 (5 bases each). The CDR3 is made up of 13 amino acids. The V gene lost 8 bases and the J gene lost 0 bases, with 11 bases spanning the gap. Germline V lookup: CDR1 LNHDA, CDR2 SQIVND (reference sequence). The CDR3 region has the DNA TGTGCCAGTTCCGCCGGGACCTCCTACGAGCAGTACTTC. Translation gives CASSAGTSYEQYF.

The chain links TRBV5-1 to TRBJ1-1; maybe TRBD1 (6 bases). The CDR3 is 13 amino acids. V was clipped by 4 bases and J by 6 bases, with 13 bases between them. CDR1 is SGHRS, CDR2 YFSETQ, per germline. CDR3 nucleotide sequence: TGCGCCAGCAGCACCCAACAGGGATCTGAAGCTTTCTTT. It is translated as CASSTQQGSEAFF.

This rearrangement joins TRBV9 to TRBJ1-3, with D uncertain. The length of the CDR3 is 15 residues. The germline V gene encodes CDR1 SGDLS and CDR2 YYNGEE. V was clipped by 4 bases and J by 1 base, with 12 bases between them. The CDR3 loop reads CASSSSLISGNTIYF. CDR3 DNA sequence: TGTGCCAGCAGCTCCTCGTTAATTTCTGGAAACACCATATATTTT.